This T cell receptor beta chain appears in the sequencing data of a study of identical twins. A universal primer site was incorporated via template switching, and the cDNA contained unique molecular identifiers. TCRdb processed the 5' RACE reads anew with MiXCR; each CDR3 protein has one entry. Of fewer than 350,000 distinct CDR3 sequences listed, more than 6.5% are singletons. As concerns this clonotype: Its target is unknown.

The ends lost 1 base at V and 3 bases at J; junction bases unmatched: 2. The CDR3 runs to 15 residues. The germline gives CDR1 MGHRA, CDR2 YSYEKL. General study results and limits: Interpretation of the results relied on cross-sectional statistical analysis and not on following the same donors. Sequences that were out-of-frame, alpha and twin-shared displayed an excess of low generation probability.

This sample also belongs to another study, concerning yellow fever vaccine responses in identical twins.

This clonotype originated in a young woman in good health. The chain combines TRBV4-1 with TRBJ2-5; 10 bases fit TRBD2. The sample comprised memory (CD45RO+) T cells sorted from blood. CDR3 sequence (DNA): TGCGCCAGCAGCCAAGTAGCGGGGGGAAAAGAGACCCAGTACTTC. This encodes CASSQVAGGKETQYF.